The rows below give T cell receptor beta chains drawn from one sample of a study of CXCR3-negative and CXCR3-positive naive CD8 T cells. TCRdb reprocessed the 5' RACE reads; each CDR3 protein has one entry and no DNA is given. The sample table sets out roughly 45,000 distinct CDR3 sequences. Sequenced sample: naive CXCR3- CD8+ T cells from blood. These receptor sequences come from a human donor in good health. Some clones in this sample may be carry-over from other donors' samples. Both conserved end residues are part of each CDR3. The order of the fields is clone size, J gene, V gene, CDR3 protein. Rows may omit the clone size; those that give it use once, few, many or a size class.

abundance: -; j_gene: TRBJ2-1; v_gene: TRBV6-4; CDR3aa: CASRPRTEPGNEQFF
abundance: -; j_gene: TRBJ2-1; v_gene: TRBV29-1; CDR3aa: CSATIIDRSSYNEQFF
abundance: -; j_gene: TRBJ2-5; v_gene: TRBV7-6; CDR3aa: CASSLAGVGETQYF
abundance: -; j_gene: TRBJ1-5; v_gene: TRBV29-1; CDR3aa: CSVPVTNYSNQPQHF
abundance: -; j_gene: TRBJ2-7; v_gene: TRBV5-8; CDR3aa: CASSRPTEPYQYF
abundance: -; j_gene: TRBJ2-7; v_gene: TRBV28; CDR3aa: CASRPSGTYEQYF
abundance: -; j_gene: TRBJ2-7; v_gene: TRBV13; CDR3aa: CASSRGSGEQYF
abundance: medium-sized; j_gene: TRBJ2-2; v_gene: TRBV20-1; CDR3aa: CSASDRDRGDTGELFF
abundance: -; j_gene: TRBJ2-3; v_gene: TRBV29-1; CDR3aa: CSVENRGQEDRQYF
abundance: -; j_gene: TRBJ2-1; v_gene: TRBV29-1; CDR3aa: CSVDKTSLSNEQFF
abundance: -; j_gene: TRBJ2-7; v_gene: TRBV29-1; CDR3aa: CSVEASSGSNSYEQYF
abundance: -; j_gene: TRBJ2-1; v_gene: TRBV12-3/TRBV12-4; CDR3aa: CASRHLNEQFF
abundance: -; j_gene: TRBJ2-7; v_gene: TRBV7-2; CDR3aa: CASSSVPTYEQYF
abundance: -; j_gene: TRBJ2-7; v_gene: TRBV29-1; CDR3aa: CSVDAGEDEQYF
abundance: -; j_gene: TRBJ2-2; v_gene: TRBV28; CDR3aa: CASSTSTGELFF
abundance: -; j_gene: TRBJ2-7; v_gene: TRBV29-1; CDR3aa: CSVDADASPKQYF
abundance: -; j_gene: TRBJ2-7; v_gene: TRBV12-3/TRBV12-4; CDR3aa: CASSLDGTEAYEQYF
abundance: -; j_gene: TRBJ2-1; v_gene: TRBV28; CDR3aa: CASTIGGGLHNEQFF
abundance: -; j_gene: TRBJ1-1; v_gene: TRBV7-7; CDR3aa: CASSRAGGTEAFF
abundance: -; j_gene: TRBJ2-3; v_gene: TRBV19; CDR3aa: CASGIEDTQYF
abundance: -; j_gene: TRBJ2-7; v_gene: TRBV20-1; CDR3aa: CSARDPGLAGYEQYF
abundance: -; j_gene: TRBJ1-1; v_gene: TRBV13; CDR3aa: CASSKGETEAFF
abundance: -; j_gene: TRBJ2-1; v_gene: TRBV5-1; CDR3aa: CASSLAAERQGGDEQFF